Below, 28 T cell receptor beta chains from the same sample are listed, as sequenced in a study of T cells in Graves' hyperthyroidism and ophthalmopathy (dated by TCRdb to between 2018 and 2021). Libraries were prepared through multiplex PCR. The sequencing machine was an Illumina HiSeq 2000. The TCR beta CDR3 regions were amplified from RNA transcripts. A first-round RT-PCR of the TCR CDR3 used the HTBI primer set with the Qiagen OneStep RT-PCR kit. TCRdb reran the public reads through fastp at Q25 and MiXCR, keeping productive beta chains. Each entry is one CDR3 protein sequence, shown with its most common DNA and genes. This sample lists roughly 500,000 distinct CDR3 sequences; roughly a quarter were detected once. Of the sample, approximately 11% is held by the ten largest clones. The sequencing sample was made of blood. All receptors come from a woman aged 30 to 39 with Graves' ophthalmopathy.

This chain uses TRBV13 with TRBJ2-2; D not resolved. Germline V lookup: CDR1 PRHDT, CDR2 FYEKMQ (reference sequence). The CDR3 is 14 residues long. V dropped 3 bases and J dropped 5 bases, with 10 bases sitting between them. CDR3 in DNA: TGTGCCAGCAGCTTTGCCCGACCGACCGGGGAGCTGTTTTTT. Translation gives CASSFARPTGELFF.

The V gene is TRBV7-2, the J gene TRBJ1-2, with D tentatively TRBD1 (5 bases). The V end lost 1 base, the J end lost 3 bases, and 12 bases lay between the germline ends. CDR3 size: 15 residues. Germline-derived CDR1 and CDR2 are SGHTA and FQGNSA. CDR3 residues: CASSLGFGRDYGYTF. CDR3 in DNA: TGTGCCAGCAGCTTAGGGTTCGGCAGGGACTATGGCTACACCTTC.

The rearrangement links TRBV4-1 to TRBJ2-5; 8 nucleotides agree with TRBD1. The CDR3 consists of 15 residues. Germline CDR1 MGHRA, CDR2 YSYEKL. V shed 1 base, J shed 4 bases, and the junction held 5 bases outside the gene matches. CDR3 region: CASSQAGGMVETQYF. CDR3 coding DNA: TGCGCCAGCAGCCAAGCAGGGGGCATGGTAGAGACCCAGTACTTC.

In this sample, this clonotype turned up once. The chain combines TRBV6-1 with TRBJ1-5; TRBD1 matches 7 bases. The CDR3 runs to 14 residues. Germline CDR1 and CDR2: MNHNS and SASEGT. V was pared by 7 bases and J by 4 bases, with 7 bases of the junction left unmatched. In nucleotides, the CDR3 is TGTGCCAGCAAATGGGACAGCAGGAATCAGCCCCAGCATTTT. Encoded protein: CASKWDSRNQPQHF.

This clonotype was picked up many times. The chain employs TRBV18 and TRBJ1-3; unclear D gene. Trimming removed 1 base from V and 3 bases from J, with 10 bases in between. Per the germline V gene, CDR1 is KGHSH and CDR2 is LQKENI. The CDR3 contains 15 residues. CDR3 loop: CASSPLSGGGNTIYF. DNA of the CDR3: TGTGCCAGCTCACCACTATCTGGAGGTGGAAACACCATATATTTT.

This clonotype was found many times. J is TRBJ1-1 and V is TRBV11-2; D ambiguous. This CDR3 comprises 13 residues. With 3 bases removed from V and 6 bases from J, the gap between germline ends came to 11 bases. Germline V gene sequence: CDR1 SGHAT, CDR2 FQNNGV. This CDR3 reads CASSFDSGAEAFF. Here the CDR3 DNA reads TGTGCCAGCAGCTTTGACTCCGGCGCTGAAGCTTTCTTT.

This clonotype was observed many times. The chain has TRBV12-3 or TRBV12-4 and TRBJ2-7; TRBD1 matches at 9 bases. V was pared by 4 bases and J by 2 bases, with 6 bases of the junction left unmatched. There are 15 residues in the CDR3. This CDR3 is CASSSPGTGTYEQYF. CDR3 coding DNA: TGTGCCAGCAGTTCGCCCGGGACAGGGACCTACGAGCAGTACTTC.

The chain links TRBV10-3 to TRBJ2-7; D is unresolved. The germline V gene encodes CDR1 ENHRY and CDR2 SYGVKD. The V end was cut by 11 bases, the J end by 0 bases, with 11 bases between. CDR3 length: 12 amino acids. DNA of the CDR3: TGTGCCGTACGGGCCCCCTCCTACGAGCAGTACTTC. It yields the protein CAVRAPSYEQYF.

On this clonotype: Its ends do not fully match the called genes, so a read error is possible. The chain carries TRBV27 and TRBJ1-2, with TRBD1 matching 10 bases. This CDR3 has 16 residues. Germline V gene sequence: CDR1 MNHEY, CDR2 SMNVEV (reference sequence). The CDR3 nucleotides read TGTGCCAGCAGCCAGGGACAGGGGAAGGGTAACTGTGGCTACACCTTC. It specifies CASSQGQGKGNCGYTF.

This clonotype was observed at least ten times. This chain uses TRBV29-1 with TRBJ2-5; D is ambiguous. The germline V gene has CDR1 SQVTM and CDR2 ANQGSEA. The CDR3 sequence is 11 residues long. The CDR3 loop reads CSGWGQETQYF. The CDR3 DNA reads TGCAGTGGATGGGGACAAGAGACCCAGTACTTC.

This clonotype came up a few times. This chain connects TRBV20-1 to TRBJ1-2; D ambiguous. The germline gives CDR1 DFQATT, CDR2 SNEGSKA (reference sequence). The ends were cut back, 0 bases at V and 2 bases at J, with 13 bases in the middle. The CDR3 is 15 residues long. CDR3 protein: CSARDNRRRNYGYTF. The CDR3 DNA reads TGCAGTGCTAGAGACAATCGGCGACGAAACTATGGCTACACCTTC.

V gene TRBV6-5 combines with J gene TRBJ1-5; possibly TRBD1 for D (6 bases). This CDR3 is built from 16 residues. Germline V CDR1 and CDR2: MNHEY, SVGAGI. Trimming removed 1 base from V and 7 bases from J, with 17 bases in between. The CDR3 DNA reads TGTGCCAGCAGTTACTTTCAGAACAGGGCAGGCCAGCCCCAGCATTTT. As protein: CASSYFQNRAGQPQHF.

Many counts were recorded for this clonotype. CDR3 sequence: CASSWDREGQPQHF. CDR3 in DNA: TGTGCCAGCAGCTGGGACAGGGAGGGACAGCCCCAGCATTTT. This rearrangement joins TRBV7-6 to TRBJ1-5; 9 positions match TRBD1. Losses at the gene ends were 4 bases for V and 7 bases for J; bases not matched to a gene: 5. The CDR3 runs to 14 residues. Germline values: CDR1 SGHVS, CDR2 FNYEAQ.

The V call is TRBV12-3 or TRBV12-4, the J call TRBJ2-5; a weak D match, TRBD1 (6 bases). The CDR3 is 15 amino acids. Trimming cost V 5 bases and J 4 bases, with 17 bases left between them. The CDR3 is CASSEIYRAPETQYF. The CDR3 DNA is TGTGCCAGCAGTGAAATCTACAGGGCCCCAGAGACCCAGTACTTC.

This clonotype appeared many times. The chain uses TRBV7-3 and TRBJ1-5, with 8 bases matching TRBD1. The CDR3 totals 13 residues. Germline V gives CDR1 SGHTA, CDR2 FQGTGA. Germline trimming cut 9 bases from V and 7 bases from J; bases unmatched to any gene: 8. The CDR3 DNA reads TGTGCCAGTAGCCAGGGGGCGGGGCAGCCCCAGCATTTT. Translating it yields CASSQGAGQPQHF. Full variable domain (rest looked up from reference TRBV7-3 and TRBJ1-5): GAGVSQTPSNKVTEKGKYVELRCDPISGHTALYWYRQSLGQGPEFLIYFQGTGAADDSGLPNDRFFAVRPEGSVSTLKIQRTERGDSAVYLCASSQGAGQPQHFGDGTRLSIL.

Ten or more counts support this clonotype. V usage is TRBV12-3 or TRBV12-4 and J usage is TRBJ1-5; D may be TRBD1 (6 bases). Trimming removed 6 bases from V and 0 bases from J, with 12 bases in between. The CDR3 length is 15 residues. The chain's CDR3 is CASSRDRNSNQPQHF. In DNA, the CDR3 is TGTGCCAGCAGCCGAGACAGGAATAGCAATCAGCCCCAGCATTTT.

This clonotype was seen repeatedly, ten times or more. The chain has TRBV6-2 or TRBV6-3 and TRBJ2-3; no clear D. Trimming stripped 7 bases from V and 2 bases from J, with 16 bases between. The CDR3 loop spans 15 amino acids. Germline CDR1 reads MNHEY; CDR2 reads SVGEGT. The CDR3 DNA reads TGTGCCAGCACCGTATACCGTTCCGACACAGATACGCAGTATTTT. Its protein is CASTVYRSDTDTQYF.

This clonotype turned up a few times. The chain employs TRBV20-1 and TRBJ1-2, with a possible D match to TRBD1 (6 bases). CDR1 is DFQATT, CDR2 SNEGSKA, per germline (reference sequence). The CDR3 is 15 residues long. V lost 2 bases to trimming and J lost 0 bases, with 13 bases between them. This chain's CDR3 is CSARPGGGANYGYTF. The CDR3 nucleotides read TGCAGTGCTAGACCCGGAGGGGGTGCTAACTATGGCTACACCTTC.

This clonotype has a count of ten or more. CDR3 protein: CASSVSGQGVSEAFF. Here the CDR3 DNA reads TGTGCCAGCAGTGTATCGGGACAGGGGGTATCTGAAGCTTTCTTT. The rearrangement links TRBV6-1 to TRBJ1-1, with 11 bases that match TRBD1. Germline V gene lookup returns CDR1 MNHNS and CDR2 SASEGT. V lost 4 bases to trimming and J lost 6 bases; unmatched junction nucleotides: 7. The CDR3 contains 15 residues.

The gene calls are TRBV27 and TRBJ1-1, with 7 nucleotides matching TRBD1. This CDR3 contains 15 residues. V shed 5 bases, J shed 0 bases, and the junction held 6 bases outside the gene matches. Germline loops: CDR1 MNHEY, CDR2 SMNVEV (reference sequence). The CDR3 DNA sequence: TGTGCCAGCAGTACCTACAGGGGTATGAACACTGAAGCTTTCTTT. This codes for CASSTYRGMNTEAFF.

The gene calls are TRBV6-1 and TRBJ1-2, with D uncertain. Germline CDR1 is MNHNS and CDR2 is SASEGT. The CDR3 contains 11 residues. V was pared by 4 bases and J by 8 bases, with 8 bases between. CDR3 sequence: CASSVTTGYTF. The DNA of the CDR3 is TGTGCCAGCAGTGTGACAACCGGCTACACCTTC.

Many counts were recorded for this clonotype. The V and J genes are TRBV5-1 and TRBJ1-1; D gene unclear. The CDR3 is 16 amino acids. Germline V gene data show CDR1 as SGHRS and CDR2 as YFSETQ. The V gene lost 7 bases and the J gene lost 0 bases, with 19 bases spanning the gap. In DNA, the CDR3 is TGCGCCAGCGGAATTTCGCTGGCCGGGATGAACACTGAAGCTTTCTTT. Protein sequence: CASGISLAGMNTEAFF.

In this sample, this clonotype turned up a few times. A much larger clone differs by one base, so this may be a read error. The V gene is TRBV5-1, the J gene TRBJ2-5; D not certain. Germline V gene data show CDR1 as SGHRS and CDR2 as YFSETQ. V shed 4 bases and J shed 2 bases, with 9 bases lying between them. This CDR3 contains 13 residues. For the CDR3, the DNA is TGCGCCAGCAGCGAGAGCCTACAAGAGACCCAGTACTTC. As protein: CASSESLQETQYF.

This chain connects TRBV20-1 to TRBJ2-7; 9 bases line up with TRBD1. Trimming removed 6 bases from V and 8 bases from J; junction bases left unmatched: 8. This CDR3 is built from 12 residues. Germline V gene data show CDR1 as DFQATT and CDR2 as SNEGSKA (reference sequence). This chain's CDR3 is CSARGTGIKQYF. The CDR3 nucleotides are TGCAGTGCCCGGGGGACAGGGATCAAGCAGTACTTC.

This clonotype has at least ten counts. This chain links TRBV10-3 with TRBJ1-2; 9 nucleotides match TRBD1. With V trimmed by 5 bases and J by 2 bases, 6 bases remained unmatched. CDR1 and CDR2 from the germline V gene are ENHRY and SYGVKD. The CDR3 has 15 residues. The CDR3 region has the DNA TGTGCCATCAGTCAATGGACAGGGGACAACTATGGCTACACCTTC. Translated: CAISQWTGDNYGYTF.

This clonotype was seen repeatedly, ten times or more. The chain recombines TRBV6-1 with TRBJ2-7; TRBD1 is a possible D gene (6 bases). CDR1 MNHNS and CDR2 SASEGT come from the germline V gene. V lost 6 bases to trimming and J lost 5 bases, with 17 bases between them. The CDR3 contains 14 residues. The CDR3 coding sequence is TGTGCCAGCAGGACACAGGGATTGAGGGACGAGCAGTACTTC. Residues: CASRTQGLRDEQYF.

For this clonotype: Since a much larger clone is just one base distant, this may be a read error. V and J are TRBV2 and TRBJ1-1; the match to TRBD1 covers 10 bases. The length of the CDR3 is 12 residues. Germline V gives CDR1 SNHLY, CDR2 FYNNEI. This CDR3 reads CASRMTGGLACF. As DNA, the CDR3 is TGTGCCAGCAGGATGACAGGGGGCTTAGCTTGCTTT.

The chain recombines TRBV19 with TRBJ2-7; TRBD1 agrees at 8 bases. CDR1 and CDR2 from the germline V gene are LNHDA and SQIVND (reference sequence). This CDR3 comprises 16 residues. V was clipped by 10 bases and J by 0 bases; unmatched bases: 14. The CDR3 reads CATMHGTGQISYEQYF. As DNA, the CDR3 is TGTGCCACTATGCACGGGACAGGTCAAATCTCCTACGAGCAGTACTTC.